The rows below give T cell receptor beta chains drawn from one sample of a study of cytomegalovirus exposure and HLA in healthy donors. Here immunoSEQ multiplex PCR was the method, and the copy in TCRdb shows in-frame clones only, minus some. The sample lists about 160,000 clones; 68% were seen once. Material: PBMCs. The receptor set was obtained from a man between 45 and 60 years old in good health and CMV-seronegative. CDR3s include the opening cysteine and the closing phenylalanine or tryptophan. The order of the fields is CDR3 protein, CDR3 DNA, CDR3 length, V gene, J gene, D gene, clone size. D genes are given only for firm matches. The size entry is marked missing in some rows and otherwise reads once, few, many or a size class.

CDR3 protein: CASSVEVGGGYTF
CDR3 DNA: TGTGCCAGCAGCGTAGAGGTTGGCGGTGGCTACACCTTC
CDR3 length: 13
V gene: TRBV9
J gene: TRBJ1-2
D gene: -
clone size: -

CDR3 protein: CASSYTGVGTDTQYF
CDR3 DNA: TGTGCCAGCAGTTATACGGGGGTGGGCACAGATACGCAGTATTTT
CDR3 length: 15
V gene: TRBV6-6
J gene: TRBJ2-3
D gene: -
clone size: -

CDR3 protein: CASSRGQGGTTEAFF
CDR3 DNA: TGTGCCAGCAGCCGGGGACAGGGGGGGACCACTGAAGCTTTCTTT
CDR3 length: 15
V gene: TRBV7-2
J gene: TRBJ1-1
D gene: TRBD1
clone size: -

CDR3 protein: CASSVKAGGTGELFF
CDR3 DNA: TGTGCCAGCAGCGTAAAAGCGGGGGGCACCGGGGAGCTGTTTTTT
CDR3 length: 15
V gene: TRBV9
J gene: TRBJ2-2
D gene: TRBD2
clone size: once

CDR3 protein: CSVVGAGPGGYTF
CDR3 DNA: TGCAGCGTGGTCGGGGCGGGGCCGGGAGGCTACACCTTC
CDR3 length: 13
V gene: TRBV29-1
J gene: TRBJ1-2
D gene: -
clone size: -

CDR3 protein: CASSPQASGGLNEQFF
CDR3 DNA: TGCGCCAGCAGCCCCCAGGCTAGCGGGGGGTTAAATGAGCAGTTCTTC
CDR3 length: 16
V gene: TRBV5-1
J gene: TRBJ2-1
D gene: TRBD2
clone size: -

CDR3 protein: CASSLERTGDSPLHF
CDR3 DNA: TGCGCCAGCAGCTTGGAAAGGACAGGGGATTCACCCCTCCACTTT
CDR3 length: 15
V gene: TRBV5-1
J gene: TRBJ1-6
D gene: TRBD1
clone size: few

CDR3 protein: CASSGGQGDPLGGKLFF
CDR3 DNA: TGTGCCAGCAGCGGGGGACAGGGCGACCCGTTAGGGGGAAAACTGTTTTTT
CDR3 length: 17
V gene: TRBV7-8
J gene: TRBJ1-4
D gene: TRBD1
clone size: -

CDR3 protein: CASSQTEAPQAKNIQYF
CDR3 DNA: TGCGCCAGCAGCCAAACCGAGGCTCCCCAAGCCAAAAACATTCAGTACTTC
CDR3 length: 17
V gene: TRBV4-1
J gene: TRBJ2-4
D gene: -
clone size: -

CDR3 protein: CASGQEDYNSPLHF
CDR3 DNA: TGTGCCAGCGGGCAGGAGGACTATAATTCACCCCTCCACTTT
CDR3 length: 14
V gene: TRBV2
J gene: TRBJ1-6
D gene: -
clone size: -

CDR3 protein: CASSGWTAHTEAFF
CDR3 DNA: TGTGCCAGCAGTGGATGGACAGCACACACTGAAGCTTTCTTT
CDR3 length: 14
V gene: TRBV6-5
J gene: TRBJ1-1
D gene: -
clone size: -

CDR3 protein: CASSLLRTTNEKLFF
CDR3 DNA: TGTGCCAGCAGCTTACTTAGAACAACTAATGAAAAACTGTTTTTT
CDR3 length: 15
V gene: TRBV7-2
J gene: TRBJ1-4
D gene: -
clone size: -

CDR3 protein: CASSRSGTLNEKLFF
CDR3 DNA: TGTGCCAGCAGCCGATCGGGGACACTTAATGAAAAACTGTTTTTT
CDR3 length: 15
V gene: TRBV7-9
J gene: TRBJ1-4
D gene: -
clone size: -

CDR3 protein: CASSRGEGVGELFF
CDR3 DNA: TGCGCCAGCAGCCGGGGCGAGGGGGTCGGGGAGCTGTTTTTT
CDR3 length: 14
V gene: TRBV5-1
J gene: TRBJ2-2
D gene: -
clone size: -